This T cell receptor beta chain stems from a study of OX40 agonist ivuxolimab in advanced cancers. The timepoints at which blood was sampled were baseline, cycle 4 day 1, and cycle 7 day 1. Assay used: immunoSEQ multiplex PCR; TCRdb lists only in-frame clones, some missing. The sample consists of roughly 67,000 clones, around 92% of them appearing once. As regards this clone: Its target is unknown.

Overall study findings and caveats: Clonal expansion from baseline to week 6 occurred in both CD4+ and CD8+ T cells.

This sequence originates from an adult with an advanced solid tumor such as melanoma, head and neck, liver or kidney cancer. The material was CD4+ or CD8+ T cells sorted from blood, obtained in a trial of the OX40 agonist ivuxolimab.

The CDR3, as DNA: TGTGCCAGCAGTGGGTGGGACAGACTGACCTACGAGCAGTACTTC. Amino acid sequence: CASSGWDRLTYEQYF. The chain carries TRBV2 and TRBJ2-7, with 7 bases aligning to TRBD1. Germline V gene lookup returns CDR1 SNHLY and CDR2 FYNNEI. V gave up 4 bases and J gave up 2 bases; unmatched junction bases: 8. The CDR3 sequence is 15 residues long. The full variable domain, rest sourced from reference TRBV2 and TRBJ2-7, is EPEVTQTPSHQVTQMGQEVILRCVPISNHLYFYWYRQILGQKVEFLVSFYNNEISEKSEIFDDQFSVERPDGSNFTLKIRSTKLEDSAMYFCASSGWDRLTYEQYFGPGTRLTVT.